The 4 T cell receptor beta chains presented below share a single source sample, sequenced in a study of T cells in Graves' hyperthyroidism and ophthalmopathy. Regions amplified from RNA transcripts were the TCR beta CDR3 regions. HTBI primers drove first-round RT-PCR of the TCR CDR3. MiXCR, applied by TCRdb to the multiplex PCR reads, yields one record per CDR3 protein. The sample has fewer than 600,000 distinct CDR3 sequences, approximately 15% seen once; the top ten hold under 20%. The specimen was blood. All receptors come from a woman between 18 and 30 years old with Graves' hyperthyroidism.

The chain is built from TRBV20-1 and TRBJ2-7, with D maybe TRBD1 (5 bases). The CDR3 sequence is 13 residues long. Looked up from germline, CDR1 is DFQATT and CDR2 is SNEGSKA (reference sequence). Trimming took off 2 bases at V and 2 bases at J, with 10 bases between the two ends. The CDR3 sequence: CSARKTATYEQYV. The CDR3 DNA sequence: TGCAGTGCTAGAAAGACAGCAACCTACGAGCAGTACGTC.

This clonotype has at least ten counts. The rearrangement uses TRBV12-3 or TRBV12-4 and TRBJ1-2; D gene unclear. The CDR3 has 12 amino acids. The V gene lost 7 bases and the J gene lost 4 bases, with 10 bases spanning the gap. CDR3 sequence (DNA): TGTGCCAGCATGGTCAGCAGCTATGGCTACACCTTC. Its protein product is CASMVSSYGYTF.

At least ten counts were recorded for this clonotype. The chain has TRBV19 and TRBJ2-1, with 10 positions matching TRBD2. The ends lost 5 bases at V and 8 bases at J; junction bases unmatched: 12. CDR3 length: 16 amino acids. Germline values: CDR1 LNHDA, CDR2 SQIVND (reference sequence). The CDR3 sequence is CASSPSGLAEGHEQFF. The CDR3 nucleotides read TGTGCCAGTAGTCCCTCAGGACTAGCGGAGGGCCATGAGCAGTTCTTC.

This clonotype has just a few counts. The CDR3 region is CASSPRPTSGSTDTQYF. The CDR3 DNA reads as TGCGCCAGCAGCCCCCGACCAACTAGCGGGAGCACAGATACGCAGTATTTT. The chain is built from TRBV5-1 and TRBJ2-3, with TRBD2 matching 9 bases. V shed 4 bases and J 0 bases; nucleotides not matched to a gene: 9. This CDR3 has 17 residues. Germline CDR1 reads SGHRS; CDR2 reads YFSETQ.